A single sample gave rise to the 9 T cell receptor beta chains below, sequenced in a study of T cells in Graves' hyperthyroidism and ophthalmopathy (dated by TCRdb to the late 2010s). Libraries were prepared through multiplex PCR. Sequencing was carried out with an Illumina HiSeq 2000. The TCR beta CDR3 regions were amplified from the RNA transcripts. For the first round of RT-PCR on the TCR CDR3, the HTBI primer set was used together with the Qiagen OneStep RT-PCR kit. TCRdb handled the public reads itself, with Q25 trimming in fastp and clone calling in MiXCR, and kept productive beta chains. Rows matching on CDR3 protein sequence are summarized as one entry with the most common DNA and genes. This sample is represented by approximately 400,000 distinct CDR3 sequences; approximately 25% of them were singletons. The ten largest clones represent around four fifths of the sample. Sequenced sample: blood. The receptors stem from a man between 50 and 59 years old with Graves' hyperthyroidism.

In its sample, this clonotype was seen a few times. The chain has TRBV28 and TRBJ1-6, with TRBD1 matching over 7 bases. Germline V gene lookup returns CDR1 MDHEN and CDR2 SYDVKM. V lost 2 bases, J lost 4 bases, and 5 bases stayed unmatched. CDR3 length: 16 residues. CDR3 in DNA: TGTGCCAGCAGTTTAGAGGCGACAGGGTATAATTCACCCCTCCACTTT. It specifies CASSLEATGYNSPLHF.

The CDR3 loop reads CASGLVPPGEDYGYTF. CDR3 DNA sequence: TGTGCTAGTGGTTTGGTACCGCCAGGGGAGGACTATGGCTACACCTTC. The rearrangement joins TRBV12-5 to TRBJ1-2, with D perhaps matching TRBD1 (6 bases). Trimming took off 0 bases at V and 3 bases at J, with 14 bases between the two ends. The CDR3 runs 16 residues. Germline CDR1 LGHNT, CDR2 FRNRAP.

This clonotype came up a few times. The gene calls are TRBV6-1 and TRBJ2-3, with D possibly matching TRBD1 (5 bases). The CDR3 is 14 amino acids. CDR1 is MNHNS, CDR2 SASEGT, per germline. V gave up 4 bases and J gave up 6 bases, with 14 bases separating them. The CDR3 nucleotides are TGTGCCAGCAGTGGAATGAGACAGAGCGATACGCAGTATTTT. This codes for CASSGMRQSDTQYF.

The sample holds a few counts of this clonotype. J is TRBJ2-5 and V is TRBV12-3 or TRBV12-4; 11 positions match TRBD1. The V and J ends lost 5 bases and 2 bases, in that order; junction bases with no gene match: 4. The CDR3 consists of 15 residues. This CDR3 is CASSHGQGAQETQYF. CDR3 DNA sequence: TGTGCCAGCAGTCACGGACAGGGGGCTCAAGAGACCCAGTACTTC.

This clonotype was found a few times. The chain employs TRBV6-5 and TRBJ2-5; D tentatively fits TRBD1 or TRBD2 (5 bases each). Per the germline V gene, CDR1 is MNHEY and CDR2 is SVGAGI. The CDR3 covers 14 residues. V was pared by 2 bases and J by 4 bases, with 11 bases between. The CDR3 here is CASSYIGTLETQYF. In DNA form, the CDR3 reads TGTGCCAGCAGTTACATAGGGACCCTAGAGACCCAGTACTTC.

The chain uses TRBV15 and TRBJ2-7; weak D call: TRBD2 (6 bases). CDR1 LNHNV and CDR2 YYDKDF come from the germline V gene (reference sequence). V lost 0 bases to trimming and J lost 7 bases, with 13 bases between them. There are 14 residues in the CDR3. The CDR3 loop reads CATSRDGPAGEQYF. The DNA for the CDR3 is TGTGCCACCAGCAGAGATGGGCCCGCGGGGGAGCAGTACTTC.

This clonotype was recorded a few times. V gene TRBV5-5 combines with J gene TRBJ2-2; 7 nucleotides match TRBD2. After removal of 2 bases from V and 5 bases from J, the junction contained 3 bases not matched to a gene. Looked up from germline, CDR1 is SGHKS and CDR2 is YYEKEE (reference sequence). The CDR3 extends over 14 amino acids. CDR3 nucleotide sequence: TGTGCCAGCAGCTTACTTAGCGGGACCGGGGAGCTGTTTTTT. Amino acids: CASSLLSGTGELFF.

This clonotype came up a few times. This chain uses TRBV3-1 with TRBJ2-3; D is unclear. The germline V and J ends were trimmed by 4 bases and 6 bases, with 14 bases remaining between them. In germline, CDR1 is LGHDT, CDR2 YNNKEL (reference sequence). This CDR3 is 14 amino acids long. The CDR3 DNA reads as TGTGCCAGCAGCCTCCGGACCTCTCTGGATACGCAGTATTTT. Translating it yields CASSLRTSLDTQYF.

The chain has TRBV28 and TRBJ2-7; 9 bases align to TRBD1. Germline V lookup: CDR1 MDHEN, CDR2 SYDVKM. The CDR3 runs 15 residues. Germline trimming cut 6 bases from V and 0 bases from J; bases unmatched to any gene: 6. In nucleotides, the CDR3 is TGTGCCAGCAGAAATCCGGGACAGGGCTCCTACGAGCAGTACTTC. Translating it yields CASRNPGQGSYEQYF.